Sequencing of this TCR beta chain was carried out in a study of beta chain features in type 1 diabetes. Study-level findings and limits: Any PCR bias toward short templates would affect both groups alike. Insertions at VDJ junctions were less frequent in type 1 diabetes patients. These patients also deleted more nucleotides at the same junctions. Comparison showed that naive, central memory and Treg TCRB repertoires appeared more similar among patients than among healthy donors.

Sequencing targeted expressed TCRB transcripts, as all isolated RNA had been reverse transcribed. TCRdb's table, derived via immunoSEQ multiplex PCR, lists solely in-frame clones and lacks some. The profile shows hundreds of thousands of clones, around 15% of them singletons. This CDR3 is 15 amino acids long. V gave up 6 bases and J gave up 2 bases; unmatched junction bases: 7. The germline gives CDR1 MNHEY, CDR2 SVGAGI. As regards this clone: Its specificity is unknown.

The clonotype originates from a young man in good health. Sequencing was done on a sample of naive CD4+ T cells from blood. The chain uses TRBV6-5 and TRBJ2-1; 7 bases match TRBD1. CDR3 sequence reads: CASRLRQGAYNEQFF. CDR3 DNA sequence: TGTGCCAGCAGATTAAGACAGGGAGCCTACAATGAGCAGTTCTTC.